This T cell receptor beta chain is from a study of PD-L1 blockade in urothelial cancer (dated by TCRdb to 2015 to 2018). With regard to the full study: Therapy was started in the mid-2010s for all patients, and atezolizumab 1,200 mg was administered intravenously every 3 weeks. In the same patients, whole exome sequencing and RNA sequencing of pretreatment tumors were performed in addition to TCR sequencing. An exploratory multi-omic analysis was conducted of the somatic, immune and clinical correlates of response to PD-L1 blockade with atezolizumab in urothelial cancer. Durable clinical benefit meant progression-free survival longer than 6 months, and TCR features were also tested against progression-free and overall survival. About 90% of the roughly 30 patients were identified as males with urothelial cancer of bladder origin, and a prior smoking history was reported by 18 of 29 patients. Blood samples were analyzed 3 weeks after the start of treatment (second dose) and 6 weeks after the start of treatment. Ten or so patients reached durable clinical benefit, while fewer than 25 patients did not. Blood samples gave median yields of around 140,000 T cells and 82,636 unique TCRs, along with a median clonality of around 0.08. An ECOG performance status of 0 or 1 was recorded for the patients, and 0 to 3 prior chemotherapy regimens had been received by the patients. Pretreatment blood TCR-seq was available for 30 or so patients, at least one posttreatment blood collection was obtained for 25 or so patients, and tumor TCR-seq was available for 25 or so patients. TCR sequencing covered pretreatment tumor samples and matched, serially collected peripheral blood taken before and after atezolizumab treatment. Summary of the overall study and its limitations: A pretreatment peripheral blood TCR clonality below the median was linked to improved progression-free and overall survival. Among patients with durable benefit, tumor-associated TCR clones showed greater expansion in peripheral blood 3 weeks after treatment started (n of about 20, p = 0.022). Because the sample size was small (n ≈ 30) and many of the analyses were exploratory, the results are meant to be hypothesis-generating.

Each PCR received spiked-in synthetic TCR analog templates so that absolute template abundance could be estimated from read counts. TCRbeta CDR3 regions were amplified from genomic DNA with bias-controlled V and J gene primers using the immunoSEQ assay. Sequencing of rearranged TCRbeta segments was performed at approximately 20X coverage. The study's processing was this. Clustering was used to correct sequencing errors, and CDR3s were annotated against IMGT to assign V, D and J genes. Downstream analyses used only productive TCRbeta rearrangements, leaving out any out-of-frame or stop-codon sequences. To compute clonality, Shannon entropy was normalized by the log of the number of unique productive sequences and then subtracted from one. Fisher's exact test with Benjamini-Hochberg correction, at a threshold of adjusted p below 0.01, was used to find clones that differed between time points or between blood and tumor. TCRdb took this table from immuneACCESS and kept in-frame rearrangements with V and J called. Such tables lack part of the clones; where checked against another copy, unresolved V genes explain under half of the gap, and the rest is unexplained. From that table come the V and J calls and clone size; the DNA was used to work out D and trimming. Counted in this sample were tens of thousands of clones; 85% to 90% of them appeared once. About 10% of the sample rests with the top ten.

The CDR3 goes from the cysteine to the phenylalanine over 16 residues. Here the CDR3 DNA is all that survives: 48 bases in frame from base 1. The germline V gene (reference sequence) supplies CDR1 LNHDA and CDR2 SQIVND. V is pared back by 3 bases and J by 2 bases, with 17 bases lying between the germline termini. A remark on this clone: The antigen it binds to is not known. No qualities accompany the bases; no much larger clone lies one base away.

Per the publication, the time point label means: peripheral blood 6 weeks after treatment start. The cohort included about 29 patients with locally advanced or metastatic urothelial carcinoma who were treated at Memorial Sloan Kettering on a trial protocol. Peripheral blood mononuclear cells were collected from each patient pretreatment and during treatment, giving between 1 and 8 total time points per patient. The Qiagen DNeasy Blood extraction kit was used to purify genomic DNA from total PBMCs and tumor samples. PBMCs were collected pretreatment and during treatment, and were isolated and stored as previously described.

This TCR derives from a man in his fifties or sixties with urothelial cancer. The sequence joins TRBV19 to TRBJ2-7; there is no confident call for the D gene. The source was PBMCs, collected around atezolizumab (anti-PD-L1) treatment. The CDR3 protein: CASSILFGRQTYEQYF. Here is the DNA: TGTGCCAGTAGTATTCTTTTCGGCCGACAAACCTACGAGCAGTACTTC.